Below, 13 T cell receptor beta chains from the same sample are listed, as sequenced in a study of blood T cells in healthy people across ages. A second PCR, run for roughly 6 to 11 cycles, used a sample-barcoded 5' primer plus a J-beta primer mix. TCRdb used MiXCR to reprocess the 5' RACE reads, holding one entry per CDR3 protein. The data hold 380,000 or so distinct CDR3 sequences, with 45% to 65% observed a single time. Source material: blood. Source of these receptors: a man in his sixties in good health.

This sequence joins TRBV7-2 and TRBJ2-7; D is uncertain. This CDR3 has 13 residues. CDR1 and CDR2 (germline): SGHTA, FQGNSA. V was cut by 0 bases and J by 4 bases, with 7 bases left in between. In DNA form, the CDR3 reads TGTGCCAGCAGCTTAGCGCTCCTTTACGAGCAGTACTTC. Encoded protein: CASSLALLYEQYF.

This chain connects TRBV20-1 to TRBJ2-1; weak D call: TRBD1 (5 bases). CDR3 length equals 17 residues. The germline V gene has CDR1 DFQATT and CDR2 SNEGSKA (reference sequence). V shed 0 bases and J shed 0 bases, with 15 bases lying between them. CDR3 region: CSARDPGHPSSYNEQFF. The DNA for the CDR3 is TGCAGTGCTAGAGATCCCGGACACCCGAGCTCCTACAATGAGCAGTTCTTC.

As for this clonotype: This may stem from a read error, because a much larger clone lies one nucleotide away. The V and J genes are TRBV6-2 or TRBV6-3 and TRBJ2-3; 9 positions match TRBD1. The CDR3 totals 14 residues. CDR1 is MNHEY, CDR2 SVGEGT, per germline. V shed 5 bases and J 2 bases; nucleotides not matched to a gene: 2. The CDR3 loop is CASSRQGDTDTQYF. The DNA of the CDR3 is TGTGCCAGCAGTCGACAGGGGGACACAGATACGCAGTATTTT.

In this sample, this clonotype turned up many times. The chain carries TRBV6-5 and TRBJ2-7; possibly TRBD1 or TRBD2 for D (5 bases each). Trimming took off 6 bases at V and 4 bases at J, with 13 bases between the two ends. This CDR3 comprises 13 residues. Germline V gene sequence: CDR1 MNHEY, CDR2 SVGAGI. CDR3 sequence reads: CASRRGRGYEQYF. In nucleotides, the CDR3 is TGTGCCAGCAGGAGGGGTAGAGGGTACGAGCAGTACTTC.

The CDR3 nucleotides are TGCAGCGTTACCACGGGCAGGGGGAAGGGTGGGGCCAACGTCCTGACTTTC. It encodes CSVTTGRGKGGANVLTF. This rearrangement joins TRBV29-1 to TRBJ2-6; TRBD1 matches 7 bases. Germline trimming cut 5 bases from V and 3 bases from J; bases unmatched to any gene: 13. The CDR3 is 17 amino acids. Per germline, CDR1 SQVTM and CDR2 ANQGSEA.

The V call is TRBV12-3 or TRBV12-4, the J call TRBJ1-1, with D perhaps matching TRBD1 (5 bases). The V end was cut by 8 bases, the J end by 10 bases, with 17 bases between. This CDR3 has 12 amino acids. CDR3 nucleotide sequence: TGTGCCAGCTGGGGGGGAAACAAAAGAGCTTTCTTT. It codes for CASWGGNKRAFF.

The chain couples TRBV3-1 to TRBJ2-3, with 9 bases lining up with TRBD2. Germline-derived CDR1 and CDR2 are LGHDT and YNNKEL (reference sequence). This CDR3 is built from 13 residues. Losses at the gene ends were 3 bases for V and 14 bases for J; bases not matched to a gene: 9. This chain's CDR3 is CASSQRGGGASYF. The CDR3 nucleotides read TGTGCCAGCAGCCAGAGGGGCGGGGGGGCCTCGTATTTT.

This clonotype was picked up many times. The rearrangement uses TRBV6-2 or TRBV6-3 and TRBJ2-3, with D perhaps TRBD2 (5 bases). Germline V lookup: CDR1 MNHEY, CDR2 SVGEGT. This CDR3 has 16 residues. Trimming removed 7 bases from V and 0 bases from J, with 17 bases in between. CDR3 sequence reads: CASNPLGGLSTDTQYF. The CDR3 bases are TGTGCCAGCAACCCCCTGGGCGGGCTGAGCACAGATACGCAGTATTTT.

The chain uses TRBV7-9 and TRBJ2-1; 9 bases line up with TRBD2. The CDR3 contains 15 residues. In germline, CDR1 is SEHNR, CDR2 FQNEAQ (reference sequence). Losses at the gene ends were 4 bases for V and 0 bases for J; bases not matched to a gene: 1. The CDR3 region is CASSSSGASYNEQFF. The CDR3 DNA is TGTGCCAGCAGCTCTAGCGGGGCCTCCTACAATGAGCAGTTCTTC.

This clonotype was seen once. The chain has TRBV7-2 and TRBJ1-1, with D uncertain. Trimming took off 5 bases at V and 0 bases at J, with 10 bases between the two ends. The CDR3 is made up of 14 amino acids. CDR1 and CDR2 (germline): SGHTA, FQGNSA. CDR3 sequence reads: CASSPIGLNTEAFF. The DNA for the CDR3 is TGTGCCAGCAGCCCCATAGGACTGAACACTGAAGCTTTCTTT.

Remarks on this clonotype: A much larger clonotype is one base distant, so this may be a read error. The J gene is TRBJ2-1, the V gene TRBV20-1; D is perhaps TRBD2 (5 bases). Germline CDR1 reads DFQATT; CDR2 reads SNEGSKA (reference sequence). V was pared by 5 bases and J by 13 bases, with 21 bases between. This CDR3 region has 13 residues. The CDR3 region has the DNA TGCAGTGCTCGCCCCGGGGTCGGAGAGACCCAGTTCTTC. Protein product: CSARPGVGETQFF.

V and J are TRBV5-1 and TRBJ2-3; D unresolved. Germline CDR1 is SGHRS and CDR2 is YFSETQ. The CDR3 loop spans 12 amino acids. The CDR3 spells CPQERITDTQYF. CDR3 bases: TGCCCCCAGGAACGGATCACAGATACGCAGTATTTT.

This clonotype was seen at least ten times. This rearrangement joins TRBV14 to TRBJ2-1; D possibly corresponds to TRBD2 (5 bases). Trimming cost V 0 bases and J 14 bases, with 11 bases left between them. This CDR3 has 12 amino acids. Looked up from germline, CDR1 is SGHDN and CDR2 is FVKESK. Written as DNA, the CDR3 is TGTGCCAGCAGCCAAGACGGGATCGGCGAGTTCTTC. Its protein is CASSQDGIGEFF.